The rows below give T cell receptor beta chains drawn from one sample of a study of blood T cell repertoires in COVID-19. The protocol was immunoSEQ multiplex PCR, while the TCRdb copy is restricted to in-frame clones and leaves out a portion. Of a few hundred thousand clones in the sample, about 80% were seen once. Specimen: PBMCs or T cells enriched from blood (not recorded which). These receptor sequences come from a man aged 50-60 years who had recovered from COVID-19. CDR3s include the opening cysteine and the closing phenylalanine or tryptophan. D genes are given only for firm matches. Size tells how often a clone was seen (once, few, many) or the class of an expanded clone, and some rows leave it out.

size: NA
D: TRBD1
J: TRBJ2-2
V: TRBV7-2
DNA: TGTGCCAGCAGCTTAGACAGGGACAGGAACACCGGGGAGCTGTTTTTT
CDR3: CASSLDRDRNTGELFF

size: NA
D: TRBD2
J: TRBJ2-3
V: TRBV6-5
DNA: TGTGCCAGCTCACCCCGACTAGCGGAGACAGATACGCAGTATTTT
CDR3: CASSPRLAETDTQYF

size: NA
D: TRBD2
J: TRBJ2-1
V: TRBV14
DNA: TGTGCCAGCAGCCAAGCCCCCAGCGGGGGCTACAATGAGCAGTTCTTC
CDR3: CASSQAPSGGYNEQFF

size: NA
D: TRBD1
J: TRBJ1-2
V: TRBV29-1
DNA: TGCAGCGTTGAAGGGACAGGAAACTATGGCTACACCTTC
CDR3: CSVEGTGNYGYTF

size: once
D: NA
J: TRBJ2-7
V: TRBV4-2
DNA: TGTGCCAGCAGCCGAGCCGGGAGTGGCTCTTACGAGCAGTACTTC
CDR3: CASSRAGSGSYEQYF

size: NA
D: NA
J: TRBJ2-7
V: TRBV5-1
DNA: TGCGCCAGCAGATGGCTCCACGAGCAGTACTTC
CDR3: CASRWLHEQYF

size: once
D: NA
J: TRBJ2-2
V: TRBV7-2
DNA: TGTGCCAGCAGCTTATCGCGGCCAGGGGAGCTGTTTTTT
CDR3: CASSLSRPGELFF

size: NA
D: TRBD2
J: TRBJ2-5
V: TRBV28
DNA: TGTGCCAGCAGTTACCGCTGGGGAAGCGGGAAGCAAGAGACCCAGTACTTC
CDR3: CASSYRWGSGKQETQYF

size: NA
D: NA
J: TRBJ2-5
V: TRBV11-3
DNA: TGTGCCAGCAGCTCGGGGTTCCAAGAGACCCAGTACTTC
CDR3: CASSSGFQETQYF

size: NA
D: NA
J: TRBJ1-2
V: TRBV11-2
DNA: TGTGCCAGCAGCCCCGGTTCGAACTATGGCTACACCTTC
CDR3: CASSPGSNYGYTF